This T cell receptor beta chain was sequenced during a study of blood T cell repertoires in COVID-19. Whole-study context: Acute and convalescent COVID-19 specimens originated in the United States, Italy and Spain. The cDNA or gDNA used as material had been derived from T cells, B-cell-depleted T cells, or PBMCs.

Losses at the gene ends were 4 bases for V and 3 bases for J; bases not matched to a gene: 4. The CDR3 totals 16 residues. Germline values: CDR1 PRHDT, CDR2 FYEKMQ (reference sequence). Original processing notes: It was from reference gene primer amplification that nucleated cell counts were estimated. Data came from immunoSEQ multiplex PCR; TCRdb stores just in-frame clones and leaves some out. V, J and clone size are those of that table, while D and trimming were read from the DNA. The sample consists of 55,000 to 60,000 clones, about four fifths of them appearing once. The V and J genes are TRBV13 and TRBJ2-5; TRBD2 matches 14 bases. Sequencing was done on a sample of peripheral blood. This sequence was found in a man aged 70-80 years with active COVID-19. The CDR3 sequence is CASSYRLAGGEETQYF. The CDR3 DNA sequence: TGTGCCAGCAGCTATCGACTAGCGGGAGGGGAAGAGACCCAGTACTTC. The variable domain in full, with the rest retrieved from reference TRBV13 and TRBJ2-5, is AAGVIQSPRHLIKEKRETATLKCYPIPRHDTVYWYQQGPGQDPQFLISFYEKMQSDKGSIPDRFSAQQFSDYHSELNMSSLELGDSALYFCASSYRLAGGEETQYFGPGTRLLVL.